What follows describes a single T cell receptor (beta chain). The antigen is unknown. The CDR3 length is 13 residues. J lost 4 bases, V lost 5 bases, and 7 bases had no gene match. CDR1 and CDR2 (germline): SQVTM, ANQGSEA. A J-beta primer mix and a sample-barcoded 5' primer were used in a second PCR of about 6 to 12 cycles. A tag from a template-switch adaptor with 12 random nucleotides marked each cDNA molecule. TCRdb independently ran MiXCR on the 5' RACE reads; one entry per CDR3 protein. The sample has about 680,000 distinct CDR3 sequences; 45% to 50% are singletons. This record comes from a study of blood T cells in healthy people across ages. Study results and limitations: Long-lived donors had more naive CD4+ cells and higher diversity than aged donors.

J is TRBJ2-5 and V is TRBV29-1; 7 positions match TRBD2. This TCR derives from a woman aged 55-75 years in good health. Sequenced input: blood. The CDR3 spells CSVPREWGETQYF. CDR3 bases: TGCAGCGTTCCGCGGGAGTGGGGAGAGACCCAGTACTTC.